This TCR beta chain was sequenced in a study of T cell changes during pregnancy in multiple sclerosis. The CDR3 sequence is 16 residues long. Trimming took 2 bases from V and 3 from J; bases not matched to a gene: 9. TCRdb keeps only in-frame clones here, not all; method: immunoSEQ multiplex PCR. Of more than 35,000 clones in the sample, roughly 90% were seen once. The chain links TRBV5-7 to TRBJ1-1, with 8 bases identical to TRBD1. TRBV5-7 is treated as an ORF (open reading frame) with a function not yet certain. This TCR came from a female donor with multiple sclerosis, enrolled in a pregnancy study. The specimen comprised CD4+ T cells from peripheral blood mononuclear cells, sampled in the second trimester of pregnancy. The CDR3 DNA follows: TGTGCCAGCAGCTTCTGCACGGGACAGGCGGACACTGAAGCTTTCTTT. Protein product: CASSFCTGQADTEAFF.